Listed below are T cell receptor beta chains from one sample, sequenced in a study of early T cells in non-severe SARS-CoV-2 infection. Each CDR3 protein gets one entry after TCRdb re-called the 5' RACE reads with MiXCR. This sample has about 70,000 distinct CDR3 sequences, with approximately 9.1% found just once. This specimen consisted of whole blood, obtained at baseline. The receptors were sampled from an adult who was a healthcare worker with PCR-confirmed SARS-CoV-2 infection or an uninfected control (not recorded which). The CDR3 runs from the conserved cysteine through the conserved F or W. The D gene is left open where the match is weak. Size is omitted from some rows. Given values are once, few, many or a class for expanded clones.

clone_size d_call cdr3_length j_call v_call cdr3_nt cdr3_aa
few TRBD2 15 TRBJ2-1 TRBV12-3/TRBV12-4 TGTGCCAGCAGCAGACTAGCGGGAGAGTCGGATGAGCAGTTCTTC CASSRLAGESDEQFF
. . 12 TRBJ1-5 TRBV5-1 TGCGCCAGCAGCTCTTACCGAGAGCCCCAGCATTTT CASSSYREPQHF
. . 16 TRBJ1-6 TRBV7-9 TGTGCCAGCAGCCCCCGAGGGGGTCGCGATAATTCACCCCTCCACTTT CASSPRGGRDNSPLHF
. TRBD2 16 TRBJ2-1 TRBV10-3 TGTGCCATCAGTGAGTTTGCGGGAGCTAAGTACAATGAGCAGTTCTTC CAISEFAGAKYNEQFF
many . 14 TRBJ2-7 TRBV20-1 TGCAGTGCTAGGCCTACAGGGTATGGGTACGAGCAGTACTTC CSARPTGYGYEQYF
many . 14 TRBJ2-3 TRBV2 TGTGCCAGCACCCCGGATTCTAGCACAGATACGCAGTATTTT CASTPDSSTDTQYF
. . 14 TRBJ2-3 TRBV7-3 TGTGCCAGCAGTTATAGGCATAGCACAGATACGCAGTATTTT CASSYRHSTDTQYF
few . 15 TRBJ2-1 TRBV28 TGTGCCAGCAGTCCCCGGTTACTAGCTTCGAATGAGCAGTTCTTC CASSPRLLASNEQFF
. . 13 TRBJ2-3 TRBV10-3 TGTGCCAGTAAACCCGGAAGCACAGATACGCAGTATTTT CASKPGSTDTQYF
few . 14 TRBJ1-1 TRBV7-3 TGTGCCAGCAGCAGCCAACAGGGCGGGACTGAAGCTTTCTTT CASSSQQGGTEAFF
few TRBD2 15 TRBJ2-3 TRBV2 TGTGCCAGCAGACCCAGCGGGATCACCACAGATACGCAGTATTTT CASRPSGITTDTQYF
many . 13 TRBJ2-3 TRBV20-1 TGCAGTGCTTGGGAGGATAGCACAGATACGCAGTATTTT CSAWEDSTDTQYF
. TRBD1 17 TRBJ2-1 TRBV24-1 TGTGCCACCAGTGATAGGGACAGATCCTCCTCCTACAATGAGCAGTTCTTC CATSDRDRSSSYNEQFF
. . 12 TRBJ2-6 TRBV11-1 TGTGCCAGCAGCCATGGGGCCAACGTCCTGACTTTC CASSHGANVLTF
many . 14 TRBJ1-5 TRBV12-3/TRBV12-4 TGTGCCAGCACCCCTACGGGTCGCAATCAGCCCCAGCATTTT CASTPTGRNQPQHF
many . 14 TRBJ2-3 TRBV28 TGTGCCAGCAGTGCGGAAGGGAGCACAGATACGCAGTATTTT CASSAEGSTDTQYF
. TRBD2 15 TRBJ2-5 TRBV20-1 TGCAGTGCCACCGGACTAGCGGGATTTCAAGAGACCCAGTACTTC CSATGLAGFQETQYF
many . 15 TRBJ2-2 TRBV4-1 TGCGCCAGCAGCCACACAGGGGGGGACACCGGGGAGCTGTTTTTT CASSHTGGDTGELFF
. . 15 TRBJ2-1 TRBV20-1 TGCAGTGCGCGAAGGGGGACGGTATACTACAATGAGCAGTTCTTC CSARRGTVYYNEQFF
few TRBD2 17 TRBJ2-4 TRBV6-2/TRBV6-3 TGTGCCAGCAGCCTGCCGGGACTAGCCCCCTTCAAAAACATTCAGTACTTC CASSLPGLAPFKNIQYF
many . 16 TRBJ1-5 TRBV7-2 TGTGCCAGCAGCTCCCAGGGACCGCTCGGCAATCAGCCCCAGCATTTT CASSSQGPLGNQPQHF
many . 14 TRBJ1-5 TRBV29-1 TGCAGCGTGTCAACAGGGACTAGCAATCAGCCCCAGCATTTT CSVSTGTSNQPQHF
few . 11 TRBJ1-3 TRBV20-1 TGCAGTGCTAGAGCACAGGGTACCATATATTTT CSARAQGTIYF
few . 12 TRBJ1-5 TRBV6-2/TRBV6-3 TGTGCCAGCAGTTACTCGGAACAGCCCCAGCATTTT CASSYSEQPQHF
many TRBD1 16 TRBJ2-7 TRBV5-1 TGCGCCAGCAGCTTGCGAACCTCGACAGGGCGAAGCGAGCAGTACTTC CASSLRTSTGRSEQYF
. . 12 TRBJ2-7 TRBV29-1 TGCAGCGTTGGAGTACAGTCTTACGAGCAGTACTTC CSVGVQSYEQYF
. . 13 TRBJ1-2 TRBV7-2 TGTGCCAGCAGTTATGGACGGGACTATGGCTACACCTTC CASSYGRDYGYTF
. . 16 TRBJ2-3 TRBV5-1 TGCGCCAGCAGCCCCCAGCGCGGTATTAGCACAGATACGCAGTATTTT CASSPQRGISTDTQYF
many . 14 TRBJ2-4 TRBV12-3/TRBV12-4 TGTGCCAGCAGCCAAGGGGGGGAAATTGACATTCAGTACTTC CASSQGGEIDIQYF
. . 12 TRBJ1-1 TRBV10-3 TGTGCCATCAGTGCTGGGGACACTGAAGCTTTCTTT CAISAGDTEAFF
many TRBD1 14 TRBJ2-2 TRBV5-1 TGCGCCAGCAGCATGCAGGGGGCATCCGGGGAGCTGTTTTTT CASSMQGASGELFF
. . 10 TRBJ2-5 TRBV7-9 TGTGCCAGCAGCTTAGAGACCCAGTACTTC CASSLETQYF
many TRBD1 16 TRBJ1-2 TRBV5-1 TGCGCCAGCAGCCCGGGACAGGGGGCAAGTCTCTATGGCTACACCTTC CASSPGQGASLYGYTF
. . 14 TRBJ2-2 TRBV7-2 TGTGCCAGCAGCAGACTAGTGTTGTCCGGGGAGCTGTTTTTT CASSRLVLSGELFF
many . 15 TRBJ2-2 TRBV9 TGTGCCAGCAGCGCTGGGGACTCGAACACCGGGGAGCTGTTTTTT CASSAGDSNTGELFF
many . 16 TRBJ2-2 TRBV28 TGTGCCAGCAGTTATGGTGGGCTAACGAACACCGGGGAGCTGTTTTTT CASSYGGLTNTGELFF
. . 12 TRBJ1-6 TRBV4-3 TGCGCCAGCAGCTTCGAGAATTCACCCCTCCACTTT CASSFENSPLHF
. . 11 TRBJ2-5 TRBV25-1 TGTGCCAGCAGTGTCCTCCAGACCCAGTACTTC CASSVLQTQYF
many . 13 TRBJ2-1 TRBV19 TGTGCCAGTAGTGCCTGGGACTACAATGAGCAGTTCTTC CASSAWDYNEQFF
few TRBD1 16 TRBJ2-2 TRBV11-1 TGTGCCAGCAGCCGCCGGGACAGGGCTTCGACCGGGGAGCTGTTTTTT CASSRRDRASTGELFF
few . 13 TRBJ2-5 TRBV11-2 TGTGCCAGCAGCTTAGACCCAATCAAGACCCAGTACTTC CASSLDPIKTQYF